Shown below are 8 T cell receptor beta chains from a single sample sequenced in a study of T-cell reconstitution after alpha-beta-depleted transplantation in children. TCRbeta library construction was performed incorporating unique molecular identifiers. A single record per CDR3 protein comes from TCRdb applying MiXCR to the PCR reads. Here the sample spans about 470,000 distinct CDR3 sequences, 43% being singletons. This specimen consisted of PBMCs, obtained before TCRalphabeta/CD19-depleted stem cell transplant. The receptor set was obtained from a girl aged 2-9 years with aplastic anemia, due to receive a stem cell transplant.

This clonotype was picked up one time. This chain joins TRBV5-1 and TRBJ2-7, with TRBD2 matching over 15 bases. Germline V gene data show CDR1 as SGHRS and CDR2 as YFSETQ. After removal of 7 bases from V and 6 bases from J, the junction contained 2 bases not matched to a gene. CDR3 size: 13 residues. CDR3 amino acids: CASGLAGGREQYF. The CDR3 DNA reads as TGCGCCAGCGGACTAGCGGGAGGGCGCGAGCAGTACTTC.

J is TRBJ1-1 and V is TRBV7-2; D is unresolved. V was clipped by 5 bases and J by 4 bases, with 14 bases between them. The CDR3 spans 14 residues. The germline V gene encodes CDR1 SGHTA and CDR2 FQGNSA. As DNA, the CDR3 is TGTGCCAGCAGCCGATTTTCGGGGATCACTGAAGCTTTCTTT. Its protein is CASSRFSGITEAFF.

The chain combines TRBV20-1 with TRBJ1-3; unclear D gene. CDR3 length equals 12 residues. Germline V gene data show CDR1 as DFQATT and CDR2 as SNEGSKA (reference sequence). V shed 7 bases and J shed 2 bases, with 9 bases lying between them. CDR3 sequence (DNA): TGCAGTGGAAACAGCGCTGGAAACACCATATATTTT. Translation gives CSGNSAGNTIYF.

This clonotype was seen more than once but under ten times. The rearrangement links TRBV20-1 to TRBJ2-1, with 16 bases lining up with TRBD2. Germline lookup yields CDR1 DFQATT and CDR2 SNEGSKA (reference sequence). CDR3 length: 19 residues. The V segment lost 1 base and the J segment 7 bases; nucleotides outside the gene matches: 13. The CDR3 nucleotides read TGCAGTGCTAGAGCCTTATTGGGACTAGCGGGAGGGAGTGGGAATGAGCAGTTCTTC. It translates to CSARALLGLAGGSGNEQFF.

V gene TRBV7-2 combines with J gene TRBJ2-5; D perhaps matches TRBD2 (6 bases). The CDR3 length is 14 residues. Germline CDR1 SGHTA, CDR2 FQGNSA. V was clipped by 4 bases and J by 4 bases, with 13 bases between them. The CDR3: CASSWAGSSETQYF. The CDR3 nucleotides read TGTGCCAGCAGCTGGGCGGGGAGTTCAGAGACCCAGTACTTC.

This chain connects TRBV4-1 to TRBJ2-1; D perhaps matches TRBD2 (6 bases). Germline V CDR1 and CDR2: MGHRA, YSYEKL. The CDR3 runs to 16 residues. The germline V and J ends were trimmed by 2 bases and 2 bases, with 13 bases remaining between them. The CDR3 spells CASSQSPSATYNEQFF. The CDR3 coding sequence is TGCGCCAGCAGCCAAAGCCCTAGCGCTACCTACAATGAGCAGTTCTTC.

CDR3: CASRIRDRETQYF. The CDR3, as DNA: TGTGCCAGCAGGATCCGGGACAGAGAGACCCAGTACTTC. The chain recombines TRBV28 with TRBJ2-5; 7 bases agree with TRBD1. The CDR3 covers 13 residues. Germline V CDR1 and CDR2: MDHEN, SYDVKM. The junction had 5 bases not matched to a gene; V was cut back by 6 bases and J by 4 bases.

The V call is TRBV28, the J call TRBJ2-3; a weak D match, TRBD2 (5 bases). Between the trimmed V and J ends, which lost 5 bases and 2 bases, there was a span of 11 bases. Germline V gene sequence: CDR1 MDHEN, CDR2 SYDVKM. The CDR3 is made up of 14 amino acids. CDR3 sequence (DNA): TGTGCCAGCAGTCCGAAGACTAACACAGATACGCAGTATTTT. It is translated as CASSPKTNTDTQYF. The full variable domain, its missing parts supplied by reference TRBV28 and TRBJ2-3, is DVKVTQSSRYLVKRTGEKVFLECVQDMDHENMFWYRQDPGLGLRLIYFSYDVKMKEKGDIPEGYSVSREKKERFSLILESASTNQTSMYLCASSPKTNTDTQYFGPGTRLTVL.